The 19 T cell receptor beta chains listed next were all sequenced from one sample in a study of cytomegalovirus exposure and HLA in healthy donors (dated by TCRdb to about 2017). Libraries were made using the immunoSEQ multiplex PCR assay. For the multiplex PCR, a mixture combining 60 forward primers for TCR Vbeta segments and 13 reverse primers for TCR Jbeta segments was used. Imported from immuneACCESS, the table was reduced by TCRdb to in-frame sequences with V and J called. These copies leave out some clones; in studies compared against another copy, an unresolved V gene accounts for under half, and the cause of the remainder is not known. The sample profile shows some 40,000 clones; about 53% of them were found once. The ten largest make up roughly 6.2% of the sample. The sample consisted of PBMCs. The receptors were gathered from a woman aged 40 to 55 in good health and CMV-seropositive.

J is TRBJ2-7 and V is TRBV11-2; 8 positions agree with TRBD1. Per the germline V gene, CDR1 is SGHAT and CDR2 is FQNNGV. Trimming at V came to 2 bases and at J to 3 bases, leaving 6 bases not matched to a gene. This CDR3 has 15 amino acids. The CDR3 reads CASSLIQGENYEQYF. For the CDR3, the DNA is TGTGCCAGCAGCTTAATACAGGGGGAGAACTACGAGCAGTACTTC.

This chain joins TRBV10-3 and TRBJ2-5; 11 positions match TRBD2. The CDR3 extends over 15 amino acids. Trimming took 8 bases from V and 2 from J; bases not matched to a gene: 7. Germline-derived CDR1 and CDR2 are ENHRY and SYGVKD. The CDR3 bases are TGTGCCATCTCTAGCGGGGGGTCCCCTCAAGAGACCCAGTACTTC. It yields the protein CAISSGGSPQETQYF.

The chain recombines TRBV10-3 with TRBJ1-1, with D possibly matching TRBD1 (6 bases). The CDR3 runs 12 residues. CDR1 is ENHRY and CDR2 is SYGVKD in the germline V gene. Trimming removed 8 bases from V and 6 bases from J, with 13 bases in between. This chain's CDR3 is CAIWGPGSEAFF. In DNA, the CDR3 is TGTGCCATCTGGGGGCCGGGCTCTGAAGCTTTCTTT.

This chain joins TRBV7-2 and TRBJ1-2; no reliable D call. The germline gives CDR1 SGHTA, CDR2 FQGNSA. The CDR3 is made up of 13 amino acids. V dropped 2 bases and J dropped 8 bases, with 12 bases sitting between them. The CDR3 reads CASSLSRPGGYTF. CDR3 DNA sequence: TGTGCCAGCAGCTTATCTCGGCCGGGGGGCTACACCTTC.

V is TRBV18 and J is TRBJ2-7, with D perhaps TRBD1 (6 bases). V was clipped by 6 bases and J by 1 base, with 10 bases between them. The CDR3 has 13 residues. CDR1 KGHSH and CDR2 LQKENI come from the germline V gene. The CDR3 protein is CASSQGPSYEQYF. CDR3 sequence (DNA): TGTGCCAGCTCGCAGGGGCCTTCCTACGAGCAGTACTTC.

V is TRBV4-3 and J is TRBJ1-6, with a possible D match to TRBD1 (6 bases). The CDR3 totals 13 residues. From germline, CDR1 is LGHNA and CDR2 YSLEER. V was clipped by 3 bases and J by 7 bases, with 7 bases between them. The CDR3 is CASSQQGNSPLHF. CDR3 bases: TGCGCCAGCAGCCAGCAGGGGAATTCACCCCTCCACTTT.

In the case of this clone: Its ends do not fully match the called genes, so a read error is possible. The chain couples TRBV7-7 to TRBJ2-5; D remains ambiguous. The CDR3 extends over 14 amino acids. Germline assignment: CDR1 SSHAT and CDR2 FNYEAQ (reference sequence). DNA for the CDR3: TGTGCTAGCAGCTTAGCTACCCTCGGGGAGACCCAGTACTTC. It translates to CASSLATLGETQYF. Filled out from reference TRBV7-7 and TRBJ2-5, the complete variable domain reads GAGVSQSPRYKVTKRGQDVTLRCDPISSHATLYWYQQALGQGPEFLTYFNYEAQPDKSGLPSDRFSAERPEGSISTLTIQRTEQRDSAMYRCASSLATLGETQYFGPGTRLLVL.

The chain carries TRBV5-4 and TRBJ2-3, with 10 bases that match TRBD1. The CDR3 contains 16 residues. The junction had 5 bases not matched to a gene; V was cut back by 4 bases and J by 0 bases. The germline CDR1 and CDR2 sequences are SGHNT and YYREEE (reference sequence). The CDR3 here is CASSADRGWSTDTQYF. The CDR3 coding sequence is TGTGCCAGCAGCGCGGACAGGGGGTGGAGCACAGATACGCAGTATTTT.

The J gene is TRBJ2-3, the V gene TRBV6-5, with 12 nucleotides matching TRBD2. Trimming removed 6 bases from V and 4 bases from J; junction bases left unmatched: 5. Germline V gene sequence: CDR1 MNHEY, CDR2 SVGAGI. The CDR3 sequence is 15 residues long. The CDR3 sequence: CASSWTSGASDTQYF. DNA of the CDR3: TGTGCCAGCAGCTGGACTAGCGGGGCTTCAGATACGCAGTATTTT.

The rearrangement uses TRBV7-2 and TRBJ2-3, with TRBD2 identical over 16 bases. The CDR3 is 17 residues long. J gave up 2 bases and V 4 bases, and 3 bases lay outside the gene matches. Germline CDR1 is SGHTA and CDR2 is FQGNSA. The CDR3 here is CASSSGTSGGATDTQYF. For the CDR3, the DNA is TGTGCCAGCAGCTCGGGGACTAGCGGGGGGGCCACAGATACGCAGTATTTT. Full variable domain (rest looked up from reference TRBV7-2 and TRBJ2-3): GAGVSQSPSNKVTEKGKDVELRCDPISGHTALYWYRQSLGQGLEFLIYFQGNSAPDKSGLPSDRFSAERTGGSVSTLTIQRTQQEDSAVYLCASSSGTSGGATDTQYFGPGTRLTVL.

The table lists this clone with a count of one. This sequence joins TRBV2 and TRBJ1-1; TRBD1 aligns across 7 bases. Per the germline V gene, CDR1 is SNHLY and CDR2 is FYNNEI. V was pared by 5 bases and J by 1 base, with 1 base of the junction left unmatched. CDR3 size: 13 residues. This CDR3 is CASSQGGNTEAFF. CDR3 nucleotides: TGTGCCAGCAGTCAGGGGGGGAACACTGAAGCTTTCTTT. Drawing the rest from reference TRBV2 and TRBJ1-1, the complete variable domain is EPEVTQTPSHQVTQMGQEVILRCVPISNHLYFYWYRQILGQKVEFLVSFYNNEISEKSEIFDDQFSVERPDGSNFTLKIRSTKLEDSAMYFCASSQGGNTEAFFGQGTRLTVV.

The genes are TRBV18 and TRBJ2-3; 7 positions agree with TRBD2. The germline V gene has CDR1 KGHSH and CDR2 LQKENI. The CDR3 length is 15 residues. With 2 bases clipped from V and 2 bases from J, the junction kept 4 bases outside the gene matches. The CDR3 sequence: CASSPSGAATDTQYF. In DNA form, the CDR3 reads TGTGCCAGCTCACCAAGCGGGGCCGCCACAGATACGCAGTATTTT.

Written as DNA, the CDR3 is TGTGCCAGCAGTTCATCTTCCGACAGGAACCAAGAGACCCAGTACTTC. Translation gives CASSSSSDRNQETQYF. The chain carries TRBV28 and TRBJ2-5; a weak D match, TRBD1 (6 bases). This CDR3 has 16 amino acids. Germline V gene lookup returns CDR1 MDHEN and CDR2 SYDVKM. Trimming took 4 bases from V and 0 from J, leaving 15 bases between them.

The chain is built from TRBV7-2 and TRBJ2-1; weak D call: TRBD2 (6 bases). The CDR3 sequence is 14 residues long. CDR1 is SGHTA, CDR2 FQGNSA, per germline. Trimming shortened V by 2 bases and J by 3 bases, and 8 bases separated the two germline ends. For the CDR3, the DNA is TGTGCCAGCAGCTTAATGGGACTCTACAATGAGCAGTTCTTC. This sequence encodes CASSLMGLYNEQFF.

The rearrangement uses TRBV28 and TRBJ1-4; perhaps TRBD1 as D (6 bases). The CDR3 spans 14 residues. Germline lookup yields CDR1 MDHEN and CDR2 SYDVKM. V lost 7 bases and J lost 5, with 14 bases in between. The CDR3 region has the DNA TGTGCCAGCAAGAGTCAGGGGAACAATGAAAAACTGTTTTTT. This codes for CASKSQGNNEKLFF. Full variable domain (missing parts from reference TRBV28 and TRBJ1-4): DVKVTQSSRYLVKRTGEKVFLECVQDMDHENMFWYRQDPGLGLRLIYFSYDVKMKEKGDIPEGYSVSREKKERFSLILESASTNQTSMYLCASKSQGNNEKLFFGSGTQLSVL.

The rearrangement links TRBV5-4 to TRBJ2-4; D is ambiguous. Germline CDR1 reads SGHNT; CDR2 reads YYREEE (reference sequence). CDR3 length: 14 amino acids. Trimming pared 4 bases from V and 0 bases from J, leaving 8 bases between. The CDR3 region is CASSRDLAKNIQYF. CDR3 coding DNA: TGTGCCAGCAGCCGAGATCTAGCCAAAAACATTCAGTACTTC. The entire variable domain, with the rest obtained from reference TRBV5-4 and TRBJ2-4, is as follows: ETGVTQSPTHLIKTRGQQVTLRCSSQSGHNTVSWYQQALGQGPQFIFQYYREEENGRGNFPPRFSGLQFPNYSSELNVNALELDDSALYLCASSRDLAKNIQYFGAGTRLSVL.

The chain couples TRBV5-1 to TRBJ1-2; D call uncertain. Germline CDR1 is SGHRS and CDR2 is YFSETQ. There are 11 residues in the CDR3. V was cut by 4 bases and J by 8 bases, with 9 bases left in between. The CDR3 coding sequence is TGCGCCAGCAGCGATGCGGGGGGCTACACCTTC. Translating it yields CASSDAGGYTF.

This sequence joins TRBV7-2 and TRBJ2-1, with D unresolved. V was cut by 5 bases and J by 4 bases, with 15 bases left in between. Germline CDR1 and CDR2: SGHTA and FQGNSA. The length of the CDR3 is 15 residues. The CDR3: CASSPGPSSYNEQFF. CDR3 bases: TGTGCCAGCAGCCCCGGTCCTAGTTCTTACAATGAGCAGTTCTTC.

The chain carries TRBV4-3 and TRBJ1-1; maybe TRBD1 (6 bases). V was trimmed by 0 bases and J by 9 bases, leaving 20 bases between them. CDR1 and CDR2 (germline): LGHNA, YSLEER. The CDR3 is 16 amino acids. CDR3 bases: TGCGCCAGCAGCCAAGAAGGGGGGGACGGTGAGGGTCAAGCTTTCTTT. Translating gives CASSQEGGDGEGQAFF.